The 2 T cell receptor beta chains below all came from one sample that was sequenced in a study of T cells in localized non-small cell lung cancer. The data were produced by immunoSEQ multiplex PCR, yet TCRdb's version contains in-frame clones alone and is incomplete. The sample has tens of thousands of clones, around 80% seen once. Sequenced material: peripheral blood, taken before any cancer treatment. These receptors originate from a female donor older than 55 with stage I lung adenocarcinoma.

This clone showed up just a few times. V gene TRBV13 combines with J gene TRBJ2-7; either TRBD1 or TRBD2 may supply D (5 bases each). CDR1 and CDR2 (germline): PRHDT, FYEKMQ (reference sequence). V was clipped by 2 bases and J by 5 bases, with 25 bases between them. CDR3 length: 18 residues. CDR3 bases: TGTGCCAGCAGCTTAAGAATGCTGGCGAAGGGACGTATGGACGAGCAGTACTTC. Its translation: CASSLRMLAKGRMDEQYF. Based on the CDR3 plus reference TRBV13 and TRBJ2-7, the full variable domain is AAGVIQSPRHLIKEKRETATLKCYPIPRHDTVYWYQQGPGQDPQFLISFYEKMQSDKGSIPDRFSAQQFSDYHSELNMSSLELGDSALYFCASSLRMLAKGRMDEQYFGPGTRLTVT.

The chain couples TRBV4-1 to TRBJ1-2, with 12 bases aligning to TRBD1. J gave up 6 bases and V 2 bases, and 7 bases lay outside the gene matches. This CDR3 has 16 residues. Germline CDR1 reads MGHRA; CDR2 reads YSYEKL. The CDR3 sequence is CASSQSAGTGGHGYTF. The CDR3 DNA reads TGCGCCAGCAGCCAATCGGCTGGGACAGGGGGCCATGGCTACACCTTC.